This TCR beta chain was profiled in a study of OX40 agonist ivuxolimab in advanced cancers. Study-wide findings and caveats: The work left the antigen specificity of expanded peripheral T cells undetermined. Dosing at 0.1 to 3.0 mg/kg was accompanied by clonal expansion of CD4+ and CD8+ blood T cells by week 6. Expanded clones were, on average, more numerous in CD8+ T cells than in CD4+. Partial responders treated at 0.1-3.0 mg/kg exhibited clonal expansion among the lowest measured.

Assay: immunoSEQ multiplex PCR; the TCRdb copy retains only in-frame clones and omits some. Among almost 85,000 clones, more than 70% were seen once, and the ten largest hold over 5%. There are a few counts of this clone. Its antigen remains unidentified. CDR3 length: 12 residues. After removal of 4 bases from V and 3 bases from J, the junction contained 2 bases not matched to a gene. Germline values: CDR1 GTSNPN, CDR2 SVGIG (reference sequence). The rearrangement links TRBV30 to TRBJ1-2; 7 bases agree with TRBD1. The receptor was isolated from an adult with an advanced solid tumor such as melanoma, head and neck, liver or kidney cancer. The sample consisted of CD4+ or CD8+ T cells sorted from blood, taken in a trial of the OX40 agonist ivuxolimab. The CDR3 sequence: CAWNRGDYGYTF. The CDR3 DNA is TGTGCCTGGAACAGGGGAGACTATGGCTACACCTTC.